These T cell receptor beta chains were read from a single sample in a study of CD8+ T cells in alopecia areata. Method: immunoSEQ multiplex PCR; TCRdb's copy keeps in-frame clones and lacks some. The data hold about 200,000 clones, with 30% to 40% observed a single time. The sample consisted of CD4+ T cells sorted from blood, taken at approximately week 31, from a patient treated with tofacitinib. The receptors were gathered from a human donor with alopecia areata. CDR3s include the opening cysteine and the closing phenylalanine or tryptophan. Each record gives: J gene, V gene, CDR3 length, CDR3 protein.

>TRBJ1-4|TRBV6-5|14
CASTSGATNEKLFF
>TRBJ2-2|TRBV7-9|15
CASSLGALNTGELFF
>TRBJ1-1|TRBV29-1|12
CSVEGENTEAFF
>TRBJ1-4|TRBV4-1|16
CASSQVIQGVAGKLFF
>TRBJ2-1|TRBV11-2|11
CASSFYNEQFF
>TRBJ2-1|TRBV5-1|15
CASSSGQGAYNEQFF
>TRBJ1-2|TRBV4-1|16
CASSRLGTGGLYGYTF
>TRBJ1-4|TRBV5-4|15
CASSLDRTTPEKLFF
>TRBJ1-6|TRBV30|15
CAWTSLGGNASPLHF
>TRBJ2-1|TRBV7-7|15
CASSLDQSSYNEQFF
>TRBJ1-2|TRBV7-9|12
CASSGEGGGYTF
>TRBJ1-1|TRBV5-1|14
CASSLKAANTEAFF
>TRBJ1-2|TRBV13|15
CASSLFGSGGGGYTF
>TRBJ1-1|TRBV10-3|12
CAISAIGYEAFF
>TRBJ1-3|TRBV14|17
CASSQDHRVSSGNTIYF
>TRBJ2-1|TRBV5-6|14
CASLRSGLYNEQFF
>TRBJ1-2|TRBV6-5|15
CASSSDPQGIYGYTF
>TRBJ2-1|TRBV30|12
CAWSAIAVEQFF
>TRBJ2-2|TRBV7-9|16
CASSTTGSHPTGELFF
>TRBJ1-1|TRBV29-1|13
CSVVAGMNTEAFF
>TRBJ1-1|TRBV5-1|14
CASSFGHMNTEAFF
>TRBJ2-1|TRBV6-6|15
CASSSRGQGSNEQFF
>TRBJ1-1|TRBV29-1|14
CSVADRGRNTEAFF
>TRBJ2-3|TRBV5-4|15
CASSSKTTRTDTQYF
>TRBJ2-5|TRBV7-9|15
CASSPRTGDGETQYF
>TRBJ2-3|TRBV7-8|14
CASSLWAITDTQYF
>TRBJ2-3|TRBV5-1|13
CASSLTGTDTQYF
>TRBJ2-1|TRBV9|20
CASSVGPGTSGGATFNEQFF
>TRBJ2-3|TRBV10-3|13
CAISDLATESQYF
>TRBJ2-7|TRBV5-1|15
CASSFRGNAGDEQYF
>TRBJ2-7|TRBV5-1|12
CASSRTGFEQYF
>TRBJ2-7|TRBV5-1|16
CASSLVVRTGFYEQYF
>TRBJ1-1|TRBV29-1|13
CSSSPLRDSKAFF
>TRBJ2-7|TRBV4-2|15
CASSQDGGRGYEQYF
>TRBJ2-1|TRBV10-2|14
CASSVLAGGSEQFF
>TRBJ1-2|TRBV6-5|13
CASSLGTGNGYTF
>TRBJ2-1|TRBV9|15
CASSEAGESYNEQFF
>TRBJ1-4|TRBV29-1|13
CSVVSHSPEKLFF
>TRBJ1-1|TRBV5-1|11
CASGSNTEAFF
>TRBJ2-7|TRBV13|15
CASSSETSGRREQYF
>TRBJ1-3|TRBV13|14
CASSSRTQGNTIYF
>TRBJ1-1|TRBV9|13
CASSVSMNTEAFF
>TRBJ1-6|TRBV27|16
CASSLRQPSYNSPLHF
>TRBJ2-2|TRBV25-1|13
CASSRKPFGELFF
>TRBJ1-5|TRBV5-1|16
CASSFFPTGDNQPQHF
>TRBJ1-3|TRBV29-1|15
CSVAGTGGSGNTIYF
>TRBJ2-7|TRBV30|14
CAWSVGQGSYEQYF
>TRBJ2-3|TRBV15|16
CATSPTLQGGTDTQYF
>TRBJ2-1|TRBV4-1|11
CASSQGGEQFF
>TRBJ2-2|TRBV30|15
CAWTPTSGTIGELFF
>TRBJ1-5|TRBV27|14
CASSLRPRGQPQHF
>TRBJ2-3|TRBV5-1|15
CASSEHGTGSDTQYF
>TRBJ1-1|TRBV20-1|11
CSAQEKTEAFF